Sequencing of this T cell receptor (beta chain) was carried out in a study of cytomegalovirus exposure and HLA in healthy donors. Points on this clone: Its target is unknown.

V shed 0 bases and J 7 bases; nucleotides not matched to a gene: 8. This CDR3 region has 18 residues. Looked up from germline, CDR1 is LNHDA and CDR2 is SQIVND (reference sequence). The PCR was carried out with 60 Vbeta primers and 13 Jbeta primers. Method: immunoSEQ multiplex PCR; TCRdb's copy keeps in-frame clones and lacks some. Here the sample spans around 200,000 clones, roughly four fifths being singletons. Study-wide results and caveats: Segments of the TCR beta V type were, in most cases, productive about 90% or about 30% of the time in an earlier analysis. In a later analysis, productive TCRs from donors in an Asian-associated ancestry cluster reportedly carried fewer N-insertions than the cohort mean.

V usage is TRBV19 and J usage is TRBJ2-3, with 15 bases fitting TRBD2. The specimen was PBMCs. The sequence came from a man aged 45 to 65 in good health and CMV-seronegative. CDR3 coding DNA: TGTGCCAGTAGTATAGATCGGACTAGCGGGGGGGTGACGAATACGCAGTATTTT. Amino acid sequence: CASSIDRTSGGVTNTQYF.